This T cell receptor (beta chain) was identified in a study of cytomegalovirus exposure and HLA in healthy donors. The study, taken as a whole, reports: Across donors, most TCRs were seen rarely, yet some public ones were widespread.

Trimming pared 0 bases from V and 0 bases from J, leaving 18 bases between. Germline V gene sequence: CDR1 SGHNT, CDR2 YENEEA. The CDR3 runs 19 residues. This clone has a count of ten or more. The antigen is undetermined. The PCR used 60 Vbeta and 13 Jbeta primers. As processed by the authors: There were tens of millions of unique TCR beta chains by a later count, and about 12 million of them were shared. The protocol was immunoSEQ multiplex PCR, while the TCRdb copy is restricted to in-frame clones and leaves out a portion. That table furnishes V, J and clone size, whereas the DNA furnished D and trimming. The table shows about 130,000 clones, with about 82% occurring only once.

The chain links TRBV11-3 to TRBJ1-3; D gene ambiguous. The receptor comes from a man under 40 in good health. Source material: PBMCs. This chain's CDR3 is CASSLDQGGSRYSGNTIYF. The CDR3 DNA follows: TGTGCCAGCAGCTTAGATCAAGGAGGCAGTCGTTACTCTGGAAACACCATATATTTT.